The 6 T cell receptor beta chains below come from one sample, sequenced in a study of T cells in localized non-small cell lung cancer. Using immunoSEQ multiplex PCR, the repertoire was profiled, and TCRdb retains in-frame clones only, with some absent. The data hold fewer than 20,000 clones, with 83% observed a single time. The sequencing used peripheral blood, collected before any cancer treatment. The receptors originated from a male donor aged 60 or over with stage III lung adenocarcinoma.

The chain is built from TRBV5-6 and TRBJ1-1; no reliable D call. V was pared by 2 bases and J by 1 base, with 9 bases between. CDR3 length equals 14 residues. The germline CDR1 and CDR2 sequences are SGHDT and YYEEEE. The CDR3 coding sequence is TGTGCCAGCAGCTTTAATTGGGGGAACACTGAAGCTTTCTTT. Its translation is CASSFNWGNTEAFF.

The chain couples TRBV29-1 to TRBJ1-2; 9 bases agree with TRBD1. After removal of 3 bases from V and 7 bases from J, the junction contained 3 bases not matched to a gene. Germline CDR1 and CDR2: SQVTM and ANQGSEA. The CDR3 runs 12 residues. CDR3: CSVEGQGSGYTF. CDR3 sequence (DNA): TGCAGCGTTGAGGGACAGGGATCTGGCTACACCTTC.

CDR3 sequence reads: CASSERLNTGELFF. The CDR3 DNA is TGTGCCAGCAGCGAGCGGCTGAACACCGGGGAGCTGTTTTTT. The rearrangement uses TRBV6-4 and TRBJ2-2, with a tentative D call TRBD2 (5 bases). Trimming stripped 6 bases from V and 1 base from J, with 9 bases between. CDR3 length: 14 amino acids. Germline V gene sequence: CDR1 MRHNA, CDR2 SNTAGT.

This clone was recorded a few times. The rearrangement uses TRBV7-2 and TRBJ2-7, with D unclear. The CDR3 length is 14 residues. V lost 4 bases and J lost 3, with 13 bases in between. Germline CDR1 SGHTA, CDR2 FQGNSA. CDR3 coding DNA: TGTGCCAGCAGCTCCTCAGACACGATCTACGAGCAGTACTTC. Amino acids: CASSSSDTIYEQYF.

The DNA of the CDR3 is TGCAGCGTTGGGGACACTCCCACAGATACGCAGTATTTT. It yields the protein CSVGDTPTDTQYF. This sequence joins TRBV29-1 and TRBJ2-3; D is possibly TRBD1 (6 bases). Looked up from germline, CDR1 is SQVTM and CDR2 is ANQGSEA. V was shortened by 4 bases and J by 2 bases, with 10 bases between the two germline ends. This CDR3 comprises 13 residues.

V is TRBV6-5 and J is TRBJ2-5, with unresolved D. The CDR3 loop spans 15 amino acids. The V end was cut by 0 bases, the J end by 7 bases, with 15 bases between. CDR1 is MNHEY and CDR2 is SVGAGI in the germline V gene. The CDR3 loop reads CASSYSLASWGTQYF. The DNA of the CDR3 is TGTGCCAGCAGTTACTCTTTGGCGAGTTGGGGGACCCAGTACTTC.